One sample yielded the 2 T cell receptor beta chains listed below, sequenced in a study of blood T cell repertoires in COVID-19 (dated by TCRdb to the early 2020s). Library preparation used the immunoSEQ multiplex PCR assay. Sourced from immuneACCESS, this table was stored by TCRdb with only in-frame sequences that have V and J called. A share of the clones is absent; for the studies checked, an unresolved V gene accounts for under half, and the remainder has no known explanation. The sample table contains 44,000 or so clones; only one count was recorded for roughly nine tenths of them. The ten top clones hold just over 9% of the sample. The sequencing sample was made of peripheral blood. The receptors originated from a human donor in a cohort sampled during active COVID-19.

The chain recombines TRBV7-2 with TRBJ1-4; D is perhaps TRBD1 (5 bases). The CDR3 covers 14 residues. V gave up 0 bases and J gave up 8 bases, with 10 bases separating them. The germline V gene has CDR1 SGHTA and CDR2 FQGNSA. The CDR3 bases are TGTGCCAGCAGCTTAGCAGGGGCTGGAGAAAAACTGTTTTTT. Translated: CASSLAGAGEKLFF.

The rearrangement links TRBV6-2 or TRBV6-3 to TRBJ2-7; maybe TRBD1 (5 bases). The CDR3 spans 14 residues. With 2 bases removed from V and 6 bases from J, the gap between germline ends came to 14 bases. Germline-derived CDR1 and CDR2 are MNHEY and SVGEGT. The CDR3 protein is CASSYQGTLSEQYF. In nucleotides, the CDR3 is TGTGCCAGCAGTTACCAGGGCACATTGAGCGAGCAGTACTTC.